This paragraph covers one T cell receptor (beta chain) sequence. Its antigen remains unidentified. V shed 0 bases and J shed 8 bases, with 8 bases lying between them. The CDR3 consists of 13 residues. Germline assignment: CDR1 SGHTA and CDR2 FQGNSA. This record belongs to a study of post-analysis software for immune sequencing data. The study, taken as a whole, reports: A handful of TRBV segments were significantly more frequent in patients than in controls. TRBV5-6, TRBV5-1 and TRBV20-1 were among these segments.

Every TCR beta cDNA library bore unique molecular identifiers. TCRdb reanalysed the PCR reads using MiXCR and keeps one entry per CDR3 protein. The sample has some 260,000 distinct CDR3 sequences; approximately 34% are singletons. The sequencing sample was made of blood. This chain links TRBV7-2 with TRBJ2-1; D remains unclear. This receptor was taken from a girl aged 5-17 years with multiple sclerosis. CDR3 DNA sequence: TGTGCCAGCAGCTTAGCGGTGTACGATGAGCAGTTCTTC. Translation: CASSLAVYDEQFF.